This TCR beta chain appears in the sequencing data of a study of cytotoxic CD8 clonotypes in ibrutinib-treated CLL. In the study overall: Mean yields were 255,043 productive templates and around 98,000 productive rearrangements per sample. Study conclusions and caveats: In sustained-remission versus progressing patients, sampling times differed. Clonality increased at ibrutinib response, then returned toward baseline at progression.

There are 11 residues in the CDR3. V was cut by 1 base and J by 6 bases, with 4 bases left in between. CDR1 and CDR2 from the germline V gene are SGDLS and YYNGEE. Of note for this clone: What it binds is not known.

With sequencing, the targeted depth ranged from 1 in 200,000 to 1 in 1 million T cells. Here immunoSEQ multiplex PCR was the method, and the copy in TCRdb shows in-frame clones only, minus some. The table has 250,000 to 350,000 clones, 60% to 80% seen once; the top ten hold about 5.3%. The receptor was isolated from a human donor with chronic lymphocytic leukemia. The chain couples TRBV9 to TRBJ1-2; D is ambiguous. Material: PBMCs, obtained at disease progression, from a patient treated with ibrutinib. This chain's CDR3 is CASSVNHGYTF. CDR3 coding DNA: TGTGCCAGCAGCGTAAACCATGGCTACACCTTC.